This paragraph covers one T cell receptor (beta chain) sequence. This clone's antigen is unknown. No base qualities exist here, and no much larger clone lies one base off it. The data were obtained in a study of Graves' ophthalmopathy and Graves' hyperthyroidism (dated by TCRdb to 2016 to 2019). Background for the entire study: Peripheral blood was collected at initial diagnosis, before any treatment. TCR beta repertoire signatures were used to distinguish Graves' ophthalmopathy from Graves' hyperthyroidism and to predict progression to ophthalmopathy. In total, approximately 130 blood samples were TCR-sequenced: 40 to 45 ophthalmopathy, some 75 hyperthyroidism and approximately 17 hyperthyroidism-to-ophthalmopathy patients. To explore V-J signatures that separate ophthalmopathy from hyperthyroidism, a discovery set of about 100 patients was enrolled, consisting of fewer than 45 with ophthalmopathy and about 60 with stable hyperthyroidism. The independent validation cohort included about 19 hyperthyroidism patients plus 17 patients who later progressed from hyperthyroidism to ophthalmopathy. In more than five hyperthyroidism patients, the T-cell repertoires found in thyroid tissue were compared with those found in blood. After sampling, hyperthyroidism patients received methimazole starting at 30 mg daily, and ophthalmopathy patients received high-dose intravenous methylprednisolone. The 90 or so discovery patients were randomly split 7:3 into training and test sets.

For repertoire sequencing, TCR beta CDR3 regions were amplified from RNA transcripts. HTBI primers and the Qiagen OneStep RT-PCR kit were used in a first-round RT-PCR, which was followed by a second-round multiplex PCR, size selection and purification. The libraries underwent paired-end sequencing with 100 bp reads on an Illumina HiSeq2000. As for the authors' bioinformatics: SOAPnuke was used to process the reads, removing any read that contained adapters or uncalled bases, had a mean Phred below 15, or lacked an exact match to the constant primer or identifier. COPE v1.2.5 was used to merge the high-quality paired reads. Each unique nucleotide sequence was treated as a clonotype, and MiTCR v1.1 was used to align the clonotypes to the IMGT TRB V, D and J references. Analysis was restricted to V-J combinations with a frequency above 0.0001, which covered about 99% of repertoires. For each V-J combination, a TCR clonal expansion and chaos score was defined as the ratio of F50 clonal expansion to chaos observed in the TCRdist matrix. Welch's t-statistics and random forest were used to reduce the features to approximately 13 V-J combinations, which were then used as input to a naive Bayes classifier. The similarity between thyroid and blood repertoires was quantified using the Morisita-Horn index. TCRdb trimmed public reads at Q25 via fastp, called clones via MiXCR and kept in-frame beta chains. Rows are unified per CDR3 protein, each entry keeping the most common DNA and genes. The V and J calls here are based on TCRdb, not the publication. The sample data list 450,000 or so distinct CDR3 sequences, and approximately 14% of these were observed just once. The biggest ten clones account for over 7.5% of the sample.

V loses 6 bases of germline sequence and J loses 3 bases, and the interval between the two ends is 15 bases. CDR1 DFQATT and CDR2 SNEGSKA are derived from the germline V gene (reference sequence). Including cysteine and phenylalanine, the CDR3 has 15 amino acids. Here the CDR3 DNA is all that survives: 45 bases in frame from base 1. The paper's findings and limits, for the study overall: Most of the expanded thyroid clonotypes with a frequency above 0.001 were also detected in blood, and it was suggested that the thyroid immune response may be reflected by blood repertoires. In validation, the model predicted ophthalmopathy progression with about 64% sensitivity and roughly 78% specificity; 12 predicted patients were CT-confirmed with GO in a median of 6.5 months. Sample size was not statistically predetermined, and group allocation was not concealed from the investigators. In cross-validation, the 13-signature model distinguished ophthalmopathy from stable hyperthyroidism with 85% to 90% sensitivity and around 81% specificity, and in the test set the corresponding values were roughly 80% and 76%.

Ophthalmopathy patients had moderately to severely active disease, Clinical Activity Score of at least 3, NOSPECS grade of at least 4, and disease duration under 3 months. Anyone with other autoimmune diseases, uncontrolled infections, pregnancy or lactation was excluded from the study. Diagnosis relied on clinical symptoms, serum thyroxine, TRAb, thyroid ultrasound and orbital computed tomography. Ficoll-Paque density gradient centrifugation was used to isolate PBMCs from approximately 10 ml of fresh peripheral blood. Total RNA was extracted using Trizol reagent, and RNA quality was checked on an Agilent 2100 Bioanalyzer.

This sequence uses TRBV20-1 and TRBJ1-6; confidence is insufficient to name the D gene. The sequenced sample consisted of blood. This sequence was found in a woman aged 25-40 years with Graves' ophthalmopathy. Donor details come from another sample of the same person, matched by shared clones. Here the CDR3 is given as CSAPSSGVYNSPLHF. The sequenced DNA: TGCAGTGCCCCTTCGTCCGGCGTCTATAATTCACCCCTCCACTTT.